The sequence of this T cell receptor beta chain was determined in a study of T-cell memory formation after mild COVID-19. This CDR3 has 17 amino acids. CDR1 is LGHDT and CDR2 is YNNKEL in the germline V gene (reference sequence). Trimming shortened V by 0 bases and J by 0 bases, and 11 bases separated the two germline ends. TCRdb ran MiXCR on the 5' RACE reads and lists one entry per CDR3 protein. The top ten hold over 9.5% of the sample, which has a few hundred thousand distinct CDR3 sequences, around 25% seen once. This chain links TRBV3-1 with TRBJ2-2; maybe TRBD2 (6 bases). This receptor was taken from an adult woman who had mild COVID-19 (a few samples of this study predate the infection). Cell type and time point are not known. Input material: PBMCs or a T cell subset sorted from them (not recorded which). CDR3 loop: CASSQDLGLANTGELFF. The DNA of the CDR3 is TGTGCCAGCAGCCAAGATTTGGGACTGGCGAACACCGGGGAGCTGTTTTTT.